This T cell receptor beta chain was retrieved from a study of cytomegalovirus exposure and HLA in healthy donors. V shed 4 bases and J shed 3 bases, with 4 bases lying between them. Germline lookup yields CDR1 SGHTA and CDR2 FQGNSA. CDR3 length: 12 residues. Sequenced by immunoSEQ multiplex PCR; TCRdb stores in-frame clones only, minus some. The data contain about 60,000 clones, 95% of them seen just once; the ten biggest clones take up around 7%. The sequence derives from a woman aged 18-29 years in good health and CMV-seropositive. The chain links TRBV7-2 to TRBJ1-5, with unresolved D. Input material: PBMCs. The CDR3 DNA is TGTGCCAGCAGCTCCAACAATCAGCCCCAGCATTTT. Encoded protein: CASSSNNQPQHF.